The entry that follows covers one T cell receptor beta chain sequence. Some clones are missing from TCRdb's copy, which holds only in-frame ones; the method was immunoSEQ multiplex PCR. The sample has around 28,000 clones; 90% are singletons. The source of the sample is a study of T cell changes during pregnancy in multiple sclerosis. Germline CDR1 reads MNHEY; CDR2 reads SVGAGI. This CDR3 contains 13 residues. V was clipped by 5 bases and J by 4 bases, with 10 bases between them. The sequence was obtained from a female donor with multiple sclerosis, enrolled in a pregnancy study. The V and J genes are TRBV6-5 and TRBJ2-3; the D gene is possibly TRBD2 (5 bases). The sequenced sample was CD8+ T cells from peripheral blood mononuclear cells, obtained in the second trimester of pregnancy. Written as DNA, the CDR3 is TGTGCCAGCAGTACACTCGGGGCAGATACGCAGTATTTT. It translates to CASSTLGADTQYF.